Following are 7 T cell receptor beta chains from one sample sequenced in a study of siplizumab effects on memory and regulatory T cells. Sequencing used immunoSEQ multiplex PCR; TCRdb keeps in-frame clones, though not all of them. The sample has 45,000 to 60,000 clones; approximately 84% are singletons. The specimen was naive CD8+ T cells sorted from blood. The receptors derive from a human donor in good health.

CDR3 DNA: TGCGCCAGCAGTCAATTGGTCCCTGACTATGGCTACACCTTC. Encoded protein: CASSQLVPDYGYTF. The rearrangement uses TRBV23-1 and TRBJ1-2, with D unclear. TRBV23-1 falls under the ORF class, with uncertain function. Trimming stripped 1 base from V and 3 bases from J, with 9 bases between. This CDR3 is built from 14 residues.

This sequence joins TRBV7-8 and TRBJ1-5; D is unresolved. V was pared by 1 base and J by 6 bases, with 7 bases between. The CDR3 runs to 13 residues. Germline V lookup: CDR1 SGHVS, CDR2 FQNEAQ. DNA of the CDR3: TGTGCCAGCAGCTTAGAATGGGTTCAGCCCCAGCATTTT. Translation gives CASSLEWVQPQHF.

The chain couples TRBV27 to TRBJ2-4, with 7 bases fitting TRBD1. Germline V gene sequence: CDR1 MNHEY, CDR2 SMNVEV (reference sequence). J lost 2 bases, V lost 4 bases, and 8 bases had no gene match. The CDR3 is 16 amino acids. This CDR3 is CASSSRQGLTKNIQYF. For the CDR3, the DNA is TGTGCCAGCAGTTCCCGACAGGGTCTAACCAAAAACATTCAGTACTTC.

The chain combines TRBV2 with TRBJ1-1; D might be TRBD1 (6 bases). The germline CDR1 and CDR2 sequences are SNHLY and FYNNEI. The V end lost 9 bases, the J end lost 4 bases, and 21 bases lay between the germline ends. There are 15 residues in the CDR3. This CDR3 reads CARARYGGLSTEAFF. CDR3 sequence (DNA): TGTGCCAGGGCAAGGTATGGGGGGCTCTCCACTGAAGCTTTCTTT.

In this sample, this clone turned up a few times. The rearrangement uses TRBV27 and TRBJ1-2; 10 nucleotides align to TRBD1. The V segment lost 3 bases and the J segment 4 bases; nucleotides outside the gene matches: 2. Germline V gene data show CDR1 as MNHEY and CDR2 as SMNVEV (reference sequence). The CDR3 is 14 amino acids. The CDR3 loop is CASSLGQGLYGYTF. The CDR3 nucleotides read TGTGCCAGCAGTTTGGGACAGGGGCTCTATGGCTACACCTTC.

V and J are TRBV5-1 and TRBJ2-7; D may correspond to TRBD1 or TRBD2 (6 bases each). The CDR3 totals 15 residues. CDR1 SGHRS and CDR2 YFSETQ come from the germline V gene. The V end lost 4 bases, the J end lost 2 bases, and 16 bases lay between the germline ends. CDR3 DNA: TGCGCCAGCAGCAATACCGCGGGACAAACCTACGAGCAGTACTTC. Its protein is CASSNTAGQTYEQYF.

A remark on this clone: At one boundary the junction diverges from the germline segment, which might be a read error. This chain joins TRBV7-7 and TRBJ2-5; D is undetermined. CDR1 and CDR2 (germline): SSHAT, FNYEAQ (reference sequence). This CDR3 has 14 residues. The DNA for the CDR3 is TGTGCTAGCAGCTCCTGGACGTTGGGAGAGACCCAGTACTTC. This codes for CASSSWTLGETQYF.